The clone carrying this T cell receptor beta chain was seen more than once but under ten times. Its antigen is as yet unknown. This record comes from a study of siplizumab effects on memory and regulatory T cells. Study conclusions and caveats: The naive T cell population seemed more diverse than memory cells and seemed a major contributor to the alloresponse.

TCRdb's table, derived via immunoSEQ multiplex PCR, lists solely in-frame clones and lacks some. The table shows under 130,000 clones, with 85% to 95% occurring only once. The TCR was taken from a human donor in good health. Sequenced: CD4+ T cells sorted from blood.

The CDR3 bases are TGTGCCAGCTGTAGGGGCAGGGGTGAGACCCAGTACTTC. Its protein is CASCRGRGETQYF. V gene TRBV2 combines with J gene TRBJ2-5, with D possibly TRBD1 on 6 matching bases. The CDR3 is 13 amino acids. CDR1 is SNHLY and CDR2 is FYNNEI in the germline V gene. V was clipped by 8 bases and J by 5 bases, with 15 bases between them.